The rows below give T cell receptor beta chains drawn from one sample of a study of CD8 T cells in ankylosing spondylitis. TCRdb re-analysed the 5' RACE reads in MiXCR, keeping a single row per CDR3 protein. The repertoire consists of a few hundred thousand distinct CDR3 sequences, with roughly 18% occurring once and the leading ten covering about 42%. Material for sequencing was blood, either unsorted or a sorted T cell fraction (not recorded which). These receptors were taken from a male donor with ankylosing spondylitis. Both conserved end residues are part of each CDR3. Fields, in order: D gene, clone size, V gene, J gene, CDR3 protein, CDR3 DNA. D genes are given only for firm matches. Only some rows state a clone size, as once, few, many or a class for expanded clones.

>TRBD2|-|TRBV20-1|TRBJ2-1
CSANQREWSYNEQFF
TGCAGTGCCAACCAGCGGGAGTGGTCCTACAATGAGCAGTTCTTC
>-|few|TRBV4-1|TRBJ1-1
CASSQDRSLLNTEAFF
TGCGCCAGCAGCCAAGATCGCTCACTCCTGAACACTGAAGCTTTCTTT
>TRBD2|-|TRBV29-1|TRBJ2-2
CSVLGTSGAPANTGELFF
TGCAGCGTCCTCGGGACTAGCGGGGCTCCCGCGAACACCGGGGAGCTGTTTTTT
>-|-|TRBV28|TRBJ1-2
CASSLSGGSNYGYTF
TGTGCCAGCAGTTTATCGGGGGGGTCAAACTATGGCTACACCTTC
>TRBD1|-|TRBV7-9|TRBJ2-3
CASTRADRVGNTQYF
TGTGCCAGCACCAGGGCAGACAGGGTGGGAAATACGCAGTATTTT
>-|-|TRBV5-1|TRBJ2-1
CASGWGTNNEQFF
TGCGCCAGCGGCTGGGGGACCAACAATGAGCAGTTCTTC
>-|-|TRBV27|TRBJ2-7
CASALRSSYEQYF
TGTGCCAGCGCTTTGCGGAGCTCCTACGAGCAGTACTTC
>TRBD2|many|TRBV4-1|TRBJ2-1
CASRLAGGNEQFF
TGTGCCAGCAGACTAGCGGGAGGGAATGAGCAGTTCTTC
>-|many|TRBV29-1|TRBJ2-2
CSVVGEAGELFF
TGCAGCGTTGTGGGCGAGGCCGGGGAGCTGTTTTTT
>TRBD1|-|TRBV3-1|TRBJ1-2
CASSQDFTGGTYGYTF
TGTGCCAGCAGCCAAGATTTCACAGGGGGTACCTATGGCTACACCTTC
>TRBD2|-|TRBV7-9|TRBJ2-5
CASSLAGREETQYF
TGTGCCAGCAGCTTAGCGGGGAGGGAAGAGACCCAGTACTTC
>-|many|TRBV6-4|TRBJ2-2
CASSDSEVPGELFF
TGTGCCAGCAGTGACTCGGAAGTACCCGGGGAGCTGTTTTTT
>-|once|TRBV5-5|TRBJ1-4
CASRAEGAASEKLFF
TGTGCCAGCAGGGCCGAGGGTGCCGCGAGTGAAAAACTGTTTTTT
>-|few|TRBV3-1|TRBJ2-2
CASSQTSTGELFF
TGTGCCAGCAGCCAAACCAGCACCGGGGAGCTGTTTTTT
>-|few|TRBV15|TRBJ2-1
CATSTGRGSYNEQFF
TGTGCCACCAGCACAGGGAGAGGATCCTACAATGAGCAGTTCTTC
>-|many|TRBV10-2|TRBJ2-5
CASRVPEGETQYF
TGCGCCAGCAGGGTCCCCGAAGGGGAGACCCAGTACTTC
>-|-|TRBV7-3|TRBJ2-2
CASSPGLNAGELFF
TGTGCCAGCAGCCCGGGATTGAACGCCGGGGAGCTGTTTTTT
>-|few|TRBV4-3|TRBJ2-1
CASSQAGSDYNEQFF
TGCGCCAGCAGCCAAGCCGGGTCGGATTACAATGAGCAGTTCTTC
>-|-|TRBV7-9|TRBJ2-1
CASRHEGPYNEQFF
TGTGCCAGCAGGCACGAGGGTCCCTACAATGAGCAGTTCTTC
>TRBD1|few|TRBV27|TRBJ1-1
CASSRGYLGGQNTEAFF
TGTGCCAGCAGCCGCGGGTACTTAGGGGGCCAGAACACTGAAGCTTTCTTT
>TRBD2|few|TRBV7-9|TRBJ2-7
CASSLVLAGAYEQYF
TGTGCCAGCAGCTTGGTCCTAGCGGGAGCATACGAGCAGTACTTC
>TRBD2|-|TRBV20-1|TRBJ2-4
CSAVSSGYGAKNIQYF
TGCAGTGCCGTATCTAGCGGGTATGGGGCCAAAAACATTCAGTACTTC
>TRBD2|-|TRBV11-3|TRBJ2-1
CASSTTSASSYNEQFF
TGTGCCAGCAGTACCACTAGCGCGAGCTCCTACAATGAGCAGTTCTTC
>TRBD1|-|TRBV5-1|TRBJ1-1
CASSVGQGDWSEAFF
TGCGCCAGCAGCGTGGGACAGGGGGATTGGTCTGAAGCTTTCTTT
>TRBD1|-|TRBV27|TRBJ2-3
CASSPRTGGNTDTQYF
TGTGCCAGCAGCCCGCGGACAGGGGGGAACACAGATACGCAGTATTTT
>TRBD2|few|TRBV7-8|TRBJ2-3
CASSLARLAGGQRDTQYF
TGTGCCAGCAGCTTAGCGCGTCTAGCGGGGGGGCAGAGAGATACGCAGTATTTT
>TRBD2|few|TRBV5-1|TRBJ2-1
CASSGGLAGASYNEQFF
TGCGCCAGCAGCGGGGGACTAGCGGGAGCATCCTACAATGAGCAGTTCTTC
>TRBD1|-|TRBV20-1|TRBJ2-7
CSAILGRGGPSYEQYF
TGCAGTGCCATTCTGGGGAGAGGGGGCCCCTCCTACGAGCAGTACTTC
>-|-|TRBV20-1|TRBJ1-1
CSARAMGEMNTEAFF
TGCAGTGCTAGAGCCATGGGGGAAATGAACACTGAAGCTTTCTTT
>TRBD2|few|TRBV15|TRBJ2-7
CATSSSGSSYEQYF
TGTGCCACCAGCAGTAGCGGGAGCTCCTACGAGCAGTACTTC
>-|many|TRBV20-1|TRBJ1-5
CSARGQGYGNQPQHF
TGCAGTGCTAGAGGCCAGGGTTATGGCAATCAGCCCCAGCATTTT
>-|-|TRBV5-1|TRBJ2-7
CASSWNLEGSYEQYF
TGCGCCAGCAGCTGGAACCTCGAGGGGTCCTACGAGCAGTACTTC
>-|-|TRBV3-1|TRBJ1-5
CASSQDLPDFPSTDTQHF
TGTGCCAGCAGCCAAGATCTCCCGGACTTCCCTAGCACAGATACGCAGCATTTT
>-|few|TRBV12-3/TRBV12-4|TRBJ2-5
CASSDSLQETQYF
TGTGCCAGCAGTGACAGCTTACAAGAGACCCAGTACTTC
>-|-|TRBV12-3/TRBV12-4|TRBJ2-4
CASSLVTDLAKNIQYF
TGTGCCAGCAGTTTAGTAACAGACCTAGCCAAAAACATTCAGTACTTC
>-|many|TRBV5-1|TRBJ2-5
CASSSRWGETQYF
TGCGCCAGCAGTTCCAGGTGGGGGGAGACCCAGTACTTC